These 24 T cell receptor beta chains were all obtained from the same sample, sequenced in a study of blood T cell repertoires in COVID-19. Data came from immunoSEQ multiplex PCR; TCRdb stores just in-frame clones and leaves some out. The sample contains roughly 330,000 clones, around 87% of which appear only once. The material sequenced was PBMCs or T cells enriched from blood (not recorded which). The source of these receptors is a woman younger than 45 who had recovered from COVID-19.

The rearrangement joins TRBV5-1 to TRBJ2-5; perhaps TRBD1 as D (5 bases). In germline, CDR1 is SGHRS, CDR2 YFSETQ. The ends were cut back, 0 bases at V and 3 bases at J, with 9 bases in the middle. This CDR3 contains 14 residues. CDR3 sequence: CASSLGGEKETQYF. CDR3 in DNA: TGCGCCAGCAGCTTGGGGGGCGAAAAAGAGACCCAGTACTTC.

The rearrangement joins TRBV9 to TRBJ2-7, with D possibly TRBD2 on 6 matching bases. The CDR3 contains 14 residues. Germline assignment: CDR1 SGDLS and CDR2 YYNGEE. Deletions cut 0 bases from V and 4 bases from J, with 11 bases between. The CDR3 here is CASSVARAGYEQYF. The CDR3 coding sequence is TGTGCCAGCAGCGTAGCGAGGGCGGGATACGAGCAGTACTTC.

The rearrangement uses TRBV7-9 and TRBJ1-1; 8 bases map to TRBD1. Looked up from germline, CDR1 is SEHNR and CDR2 is FQNEAQ (reference sequence). J lost 7 bases, V lost 0 bases, and 7 bases had no gene match. The CDR3 has 15 residues. For the CDR3, the DNA is TGTGCCAGCAGCTTAGCCGAGACAGGGGAACGTGAAGCTTTCTTT. Encoded protein: CASSLAETGEREAFF. Filled out from reference TRBV7-9 and TRBJ1-1, the complete variable domain reads DTGVSQNPRHKITKRGQNVTFRCDPISEHNRLYWYRQTLGQGPEFLTYFQNEAQLEKSRLLSDRFSAERPKGSFSTLEIQRTEQGDSAMYLCASSLAETGEREAFFGQGTRLTVV.

The V and J genes are TRBV6-1 and TRBJ1-3; D perhaps matches TRBD1 (5 bases). The V end was cut by 2 bases, the J end by 1 base, with 12 bases between. Germline values: CDR1 MNHNS, CDR2 SASEGT. The CDR3 is made up of 16 amino acids. CDR3 region: CASSEMAGRSGNTIYF. The DNA for the CDR3 is TGTGCCAGCAGTGAAATGGCAGGGAGGTCTGGAAACACCATATATTTT.

The gene calls are TRBV3-1 (or the pseudogene TRBV3-2) and TRBJ1-1; D not certain. This CDR3 has 16 amino acids. Per germline, CDR1 LGHDT and CDR2 YNNKEL (reference sequence). Trimming left V 1 base short and J 0 bases short, with 12 bases between. CDR3 region: CASSQAYPYLNTEAFF. The CDR3 region has the DNA TGTGCCAGCAGCCAAGCCTACCCGTACCTGAACACTGAAGCTTTCTTT.

V gene TRBV7-8 combines with J gene TRBJ1-1; tentatively, D is TRBD1 (6 bases). Germline CDR1 is SGHVS and CDR2 is FQNEAQ. V lost 3 bases and J lost 1, with 12 bases in between. CDR3 size: 15 residues. CDR3 amino acids: CASSFPGQQNTEAFF. CDR3 DNA: TGTGCCAGCAGCTTTCCGGGACAACAGAACACTGAAGCTTTCTTT.

The chain recombines TRBV12-1 with TRBJ2-7; no DNA check was done on the table's D call, TRBD2. TRBV12-1 is a pseudogene locus. CDR3 length equals 14 residues. In DNA, the CDR3 is TGTGCCAGCAGTCCTAGCGGGGGAACCTACGAGCAGTACTTC. Its protein product is CASSPSGGTYEQYF.

The V and J genes are TRBV3-1 (or the pseudogene TRBV3-2) and TRBJ1-4; D might be TRBD1 (5 bases). The ends were cut back, 1 base at V and 8 bases at J, with 14 bases in the middle. CDR1 is LGHDT, CDR2 YNNKEL, per germline (reference sequence). This CDR3 region has 15 residues. The CDR3 bases are TGTGCCAGCAGCCAAGGCGGGACCCCGGGAGAAAAACTGTTTTTT. It is translated as CASSQGGTPGEKLFF.

This sequence joins TRBV20-1 and TRBJ2-3; TRBD1 matches at 8 bases. Germline CDR1 is DFQATT and CDR2 is SNEGSKA (reference sequence). The CDR3 consists of 14 residues. J lost 2 bases, V lost 3 bases, and 4 bases had no gene match. The CDR3 DNA follows: TGCAGTGCTAGTACAGGGGGTTTCACAGATACGCAGTATTTT. Protein product: CSASTGGFTDTQYF.

The chain uses TRBV4-1 and TRBJ2-7; perhaps TRBD2 as D (5 bases). V lost 0 bases and J lost 5, with 11 bases in between. This CDR3 contains 14 residues. CDR1 MGHRA and CDR2 YSYEKL come from the germline V gene. The CDR3 nucleotides are TGCGCCAGCAGCCAAGAAATATACGGGAACGAGCAGTACTTC. It translates to CASSQEIYGNEQYF.

The rearrangement joins TRBV2 to TRBJ2-2, with 9 bases matching TRBD1. The CDR3 totals 16 residues. CDR1 and CDR2 from the germline V gene are SNHLY and FYNNEI. The ends lost 8 bases at V and 6 bases at J; junction bases unmatched: 13. In nucleotides, the CDR3 is TGTGCCAGCGAGGTCCAGGGACAGGGATATGCCGGGGAGCTGTTTTTT. Translated: CASEVQGQGYAGELFF. Together with reference TRBV2 and TRBJ2-2, the CDR3 gives the full variable domain: EPEVTQTPSHQVTQMGQEVILRCVPISNHLYFYWYRQILGQKVEFLVSFYNNEISEKSEIFDDQFSVERPDGSNFTLKIRSTKLEDSAMYFCASEVQGQGYAGELFFGEGSRLTVL.

This chain joins TRBV7-2 and TRBJ2-3; 7 positions match TRBD2. Trimming cost V 8 bases and J 1 base; bases outside gene matches: 15. Germline values: CDR1 SGHTA, CDR2 FQGNSA. CDR3 length equals 17 residues. CDR3 DNA: TGTGCCAGCTTGCCCCTTTCCGGCGGGGGACGCACAGATACGCAGTATTTT. Protein product: CASLPLSGGGRTDTQYF.

This chain connects TRBV7-9 to TRBJ2-1; no clear D. Trimming stripped 5 bases from V and 10 bases from J, with 24 bases between. The CDR3 is 16 residues long. Germline V lookup: CDR1 SEHNR, CDR2 FQNEAQ (reference sequence). CDR3 region: CASSIGHQTGFYEQFF. The CDR3 bases are TGTGCCAGCAGCATAGGCCACCAGACTGGTTTTTACGAGCAGTTCTTC.

This chain uses TRBV2 with TRBJ2-3, with 8 bases aligning to TRBD1. There are 16 residues in the CDR3. J lost 4 bases, V lost 7 bases, and 13 bases had no gene match. From germline, CDR1 is SNHLY and CDR2 FYNNEI. The CDR3 loop is CASKVQGAASADTQYF. The CDR3, as DNA: TGTGCCAGCAAGGTGCAGGGGGCCGCGTCCGCAGATACGCAGTATTTT.

The V gene is TRBV19, the J gene TRBJ2-5; weak D call: TRBD1 (6 bases). The CDR3 totals 16 residues. From germline, CDR1 is LNHDA and CDR2 SQIVND (reference sequence). The V and J ends lost 4 bases and 4 bases respectively, with 19 bases between them. The CDR3 is CASSRTWSRGPETQYF. The CDR3 DNA reads TGTGCCAGTAGTAGGACCTGGAGCAGGGGCCCAGAGACCCAGTACTTC.

This clone was seen just once. The chain is built from TRBV7-2 and TRBJ2-5; 10 positions agree with TRBD2. Germline-derived CDR1 and CDR2 are SGHTA and FQGNSA. Trimming cost V 0 bases and J 5 bases; bases outside gene matches: 9. The CDR3 is 17 amino acids. The CDR3 region is CASSLAGSGGLGETQYF. Written as DNA, the CDR3 is TGTGCCAGCAGCTTAGCGGGTAGCGGGGGGTTAGGGGAGACCCAGTACTTC.

As for this clone: This sample also contains other DNA sequences that code for the same CDR3. The chain joins TRBV19 to TRBJ2-7; 10 bases align to TRBD1. The CDR3 length is 14 residues. Germline V gives CDR1 LNHDA, CDR2 SQIVND (reference sequence). V lost 9 bases to trimming and J lost 1 base; unmatched junction nucleotides: 6. The CDR3 sequence is CASSRDRGSYEQYF. Written as DNA, the CDR3 is TGTGCCAGCAGCCGGGACAGGGGTTCCTACGAGCAGTACTTC.

V usage is TRBV3-1 (or the pseudogene TRBV3-2) and J usage is TRBJ1-1, with 9 nucleotides matching TRBD1. CDR1 LGHDT and CDR2 YNNKEL come from the germline V gene (reference sequence). Trimming took 5 bases from V and 0 from J; bases not matched to a gene: 16. The CDR3 covers 19 residues. The chain's CDR3 is CASSRLEFGTGLMNTEAFF. CDR3 sequence (DNA): TGTGCCAGCAGCAGACTCGAATTTGGGACAGGGCTTATGAACACTGAAGCTTTCTTT.

The chain employs TRBV5-1 and TRBJ1-4; D unclear. Looked up from germline, CDR1 is SGHRS and CDR2 is YFSETQ. Trimming removed 5 bases from V and 0 bases from J, with 14 bases in between. The CDR3 is made up of 16 amino acids. The CDR3 nucleotides read TGCGCCAGCAGATACCACGCGGTGGCAACTAATGAAAAACTGTTTTTT. The encoded protein is CASRYHAVATNEKLFF.

The chain has TRBV6-5 and TRBJ2-7; 7 bases are shared with TRBD1. This CDR3 contains 14 residues. The germline V gene encodes CDR1 MNHEY and CDR2 SVGAGI. Losses at the gene ends were 5 bases for V and 0 bases for J; bases not matched to a gene: 4. CDR3: CASSQGQSSYEQYF. For the CDR3, the DNA is TGTGCCAGCAGTCAGGGACAGAGCTCCTACGAGCAGTACTTC.

As DNA, the CDR3 is TGTGCCAGCAGCGTAGGGTCGGCAGATGGAGGCCCCGGGGAGCTGTTTTTT. It specifies CASSVGSADGGPGELFF. This rearrangement joins TRBV9 to TRBJ2-2; D is perhaps TRBD2 (5 bases). The CDR3 sequence is 17 residues long. V lost 0 bases and J lost 6, with 18 bases in between. Germline assignment: CDR1 SGDLS and CDR2 YYNGEE.

The rearrangement uses TRBV15 and TRBJ1-5, with D possibly being TRBD1 (5 bases). Germline CDR1 LNHNV, CDR2 YYDKDF (reference sequence). This CDR3 is 13 amino acids long. V shed 3 bases and J shed 5 bases, with 8 bases lying between them. CDR3 protein: CATSRQGHQPQHF. CDR3 nucleotide sequence: TGTGCCACCAGCAGGCAGGGCCATCAGCCCCAGCATTTT.

There are a few counts of this clone. The chain is built from TRBV29-1 and TRBJ1-1; 7 bases are a match to TRBD1. This CDR3 region has 12 residues. V was clipped by 6 bases and J by 4 bases; unmatched bases: 5. Germline CDR1 is SQVTM and CDR2 is ANQGSEA. The CDR3 protein is CSVWDSRTEAFF. In nucleotides, the CDR3 is TGCAGCGTCTGGGACAGCCGCACTGAAGCTTTCTTT.

J is TRBJ1-5 and V is TRBV7-2; 9 nucleotides line up with TRBD1. Losses at the gene ends were 2 bases for V and 4 bases for J; bases not matched to a gene: 6. This CDR3 is 16 amino acids long. CDR1 and CDR2 (germline): SGHTA, FQGNSA. This CDR3 is CASSLRGQGQNQPQHF. CDR3 bases: TGTGCCAGCAGCTTACGTGGACAGGGGCAAAATCAGCCCCAGCATTTT.